These 27 T cell receptor beta chains were all obtained from the same sample, sequenced in a study of Graves' ophthalmopathy and Graves' hyperthyroidism (dated by TCRdb to the late 2010s). The reads were generated on an Illumina HiSeq 2000. For repertoire sequencing, TCR beta CDR3 regions were amplified from RNA transcripts. The first round was an RT-PCR using HTBI primers with the Qiagen OneStep RT-PCR kit, and this first round was followed by a second-round multiplex PCR, then size selection and purification. Through fastp at Q25 and MiXCR, TCRdb rebuilt clones from the public reads, retaining in-frame beta chains. Rows matching on CDR3 protein sequence are summarized as one entry with the most common DNA and genes. This sample holds 300,000 to 350,000 distinct CDR3 sequences; roughly 15% were observed only once. Together, the top ten hold 12% of the sample. The material sequenced was peripheral blood. Receptor source: an adult man with Graves' ophthalmopathy.

This clonotype was seen ten or more times. V usage is TRBV20-1 and J usage is TRBJ2-7; D is undetermined. CDR1 is DFQATT and CDR2 is SNEGSKA in the germline V gene (reference sequence). The CDR3 has 14 residues. V dropped 3 bases and J dropped 0 bases, with 12 bases sitting between them. The CDR3 DNA reads as TGCAGTGCTAGTAAAGTGAGAGACTCCTACGAGCAGTACTTC. Translating gives CSASKVRDSYEQYF.

The V call is TRBV6-1, the J call TRBJ2-5; 7 positions agree with TRBD1. V was pared by 1 base and J by 5 bases, with 10 bases of the junction left unmatched. CDR3 length: 16 residues. Germline CDR1 and CDR2: MNHNS and SASEGT. Here the CDR3 reads CASSEVQGNLRETQYF. DNA for the CDR3: TGTGCCAGCAGTGAAGTACAGGGGAATTTGCGTGAGACCCAGTACTTC.

This clonotype was recorded at least ten times. This chain uses TRBV11-2 with TRBJ2-5, with a weak D call TRBD2 (7 bases). Germline CDR1 reads SGHAT; CDR2 reads FQNNGV. The germline V and J ends were trimmed by 5 bases and 4 bases, with 14 bases remaining between them. This CDR3 spans 14 amino acids. The CDR3 sequence: CASSPVGGPETQYF. In nucleotides, the CDR3 is TGTGCCAGCAGCCCCGTCGGGGGGCCAGAGACCCAGTACTTC.

This clonotype was seen ten or more times. The chain couples TRBV7-2 to TRBJ2-7, with D tentatively TRBD1 (5 bases). Trimming took off 2 bases at V and 5 bases at J, with 10 bases between the two ends. Per germline, CDR1 SGHTA and CDR2 FQGNSA. The CDR3 covers 13 residues. CDR3: CASSLRGLHEQYF. The CDR3 DNA is TGTGCCAGCAGCTTAAGGGGTTTACACGAGCAGTACTTC.

This clonotype was detected many times. Written as DNA, the CDR3 is TGCGCCAGCAATTCTGCAGGGTTAATGTCCGGGGAGCTGTTTTTT. It encodes CASNSAGLMSGELFF. The V call is TRBV10-2, the J call TRBJ2-2, with a possible D match to TRBD1 (5 bases). The V gene lost 7 bases and the J gene lost 6 bases, with 18 bases spanning the gap. There are 15 residues in the CDR3. The germline V gene encodes CDR1 WSHSY and CDR2 SAAADI.

This clonotype was picked up many times. The chain joins TRBV28 to TRBJ2-7; TRBD2 might be the D (5 bases). Trimming took 6 bases from V and 7 from J, leaving 22 bases between them. CDR3 length equals 15 residues. In germline, CDR1 is MDHEN, CDR2 SYDVKM. CDR3 DNA sequence: TGTGCCAGCAGAGGGCCGGGCCGAAACGGGGATGAGCAGTACTTC. It encodes CASRGPGRNGDEQYF.

This clonotype has just one count. A read error may be the cause here, since a much bigger clone is one base away. The CDR3 end shows no conserved phenylalanine or tryptophan, and so a read error is likely. This chain links TRBV20-1 with TRBJ1-5; 8 nucleotides agree with TRBD1. The CDR3 has 17 amino acids. Germline V gene lookup returns CDR1 DFQATT and CDR2 SNEGSKA (reference sequence). Trimming removed 6 bases from V and 0 bases from J; junction bases left unmatched: 13. CDR3 protein: CSASRTGIRYSNQPQHI. The CDR3, as DNA: TGCAGTGCGAGCCGGACAGGGATTAGGTATAGCAATCAGCCCCAGCATATT.

This clonotype was counted at least ten times. The V call is TRBV7-3, the J call TRBJ2-7, with 11 positions matching TRBD2. The germline gives CDR1 SGHTA, CDR2 FQGTGA. With 5 bases clipped from V and 2 bases from J, the junction kept 2 bases outside the gene matches. The CDR3 runs 14 residues. CDR3 sequence (DNA): TGTGCCAGCAGCATTAGCGGGGGGGCCTACGAGCAGTACTTC. It translates to CASSISGGAYEQYF. The variable domain in full, completed from reference TRBV7-3 and TRBJ2-7, reads GAGVSQTPSNKVTEKGKYVELRCDPISGHTALYWYRQSLGQGPEFLIYFQGTGAADDSGLPNDRFFAVRPEGSVSTLKIQRTERGDSAVYLCASSISGGAYEQYFGPGTRLTVT.

This clonotype was detected only a few times. A clone one base away is much larger, so this may be a read error. The V gene is TRBV6-1, the J gene TRBJ2-7; 8 bases align to TRBD2. V lost 5 bases and J lost 0; bases outside the gene matches: 6. This CDR3 has 15 amino acids. Germline V gene sequence: CDR1 MNHNS, CDR2 SASEGT. CDR3 in amino acids: CASSPRSGTSYEQYF. The DNA for the CDR3 is TGTGCCAGCAGTCCCCGTAGCGGGACCTCCTACGAGCAGTACTTC.

Comment on this clonotype: A clone one base away is much larger, so this may be a read error. The chain links TRBV28 to TRBJ1-5; D uncertain. The CDR3 sequence is 15 residues long. CDR1 is MDHEN, CDR2 SYDVKM, per germline. The V end was cut by 2 bases, the J end by 6 bases, with 14 bases between. As DNA, the CDR3 is TGTGCCAGCAGTTTACCCGTGACAATGGGTCAGCCCCAGCATTTT. The encoded protein is CASSLPVTMGQPQHF.

This clonotype was found many times. This rearrangement joins TRBV7-2 to TRBJ2-7; D is perhaps TRBD1 or TRBD2 (6 bases each). In germline, CDR1 is SGHTA, CDR2 FQGNSA. The ends were cut back, 1 base at V and 0 bases at J, with 10 bases in the middle. The CDR3 is 15 residues long. The CDR3 nucleotides are TGTGCCAGCAGCTTAGGGGGGGCTAGCTCCTACGAGCAGTACTTC. Translated: CASSLGGASSYEQYF. The entire variable domain, with the rest obtained from reference TRBV7-2 and TRBJ2-7, is as follows: GAGVSQSPSNKVTEKGKDVELRCDPISGHTALYWYRQSLGQGLEFLIYFQGNSAPDKSGLPSDRFSAERTGGSVSTLTIQRTQQEDSAVYLCASSLGGASSYEQYFGPGTRLTVT.

This clonotype was seen ten or more times. The chain couples TRBV11-2 to TRBJ2-2; D may be TRBD2 (5 bases). The CDR3 has 16 amino acids. Looked up from germline, CDR1 is SGHAT and CDR2 is FQNNGV. The germline V and J ends were trimmed by 5 bases and 1 base, with 14 bases remaining between them. As DNA, the CDR3 is TGTGCCAGCAGCCCCAGACTATCGGGGAACACCGGGGAGCTGTTTTTT. It yields the protein CASSPRLSGNTGELFF. The entire variable domain, with the rest obtained from reference TRBV11-2 and TRBJ2-2, is as follows: EAGVAQSPRYKIIEKRQSVAFWCNPISGHATLYWYQQILGQGPKLLIQFQNNGVVDDSQLPKDRFSAERLKGVDSTLKIQPAKLEDSAVYLCASSPRLSGNTGELFFGEGSRLTVL.

The chain links TRBV15 to TRBJ2-7; the match to TRBD1 covers 8 bases. Germline CDR1 reads LNHNV; CDR2 reads YYDKDF (reference sequence). This CDR3 contains 13 residues. J lost 6 bases, V lost 6 bases, and 7 bases had no gene match. Here the CDR3 reads CATRGQGFVEQYF. The CDR3 coding sequence is TGTGCCACCAGAGGACAGGGTTTTGTCGAGCAGTACTTC. Variable domain in full (rest from reference TRBV15 and TRBJ2-7): DAMVIQNPRYQVTQFGKPVTLSCSQTLNHNVMYWYQQKSSQAPKLLFHYYDKDFNNEADTPDNFQSRRPNTSFCFLDIRSPGLGDTAMYLCATRGQGFVEQYFGPGTRLTVT.

This clonotype was observed at least ten times. V gene TRBV3-1 combines with J gene TRBJ2-5; either TRBD1 or TRBD2 may fit D (7 bases each). V lost 7 bases, J lost 3 bases, and 15 bases lay in between. CDR1 is LGHDT and CDR2 is YNNKEL in the germline V gene (reference sequence). The CDR3 extends over 14 amino acids. CDR3: CASNPTGREETQYF. CDR3 bases: TGTGCCAGCAACCCGACAGGGAGGGAAGAGACCCAGTACTTC.

V is TRBV6-1 and J is TRBJ2-5; the match to TRBD2 covers 10 bases. Germline lookup yields CDR1 MNHNS and CDR2 SASEGT. The junction had 3 bases not matched to a gene; V was cut back by 6 bases and J by 2 bases. This CDR3 has 14 residues. In DNA form, the CDR3 reads TGTGCCAGCAGAGGACTAGCGGTACAAGAGACCCAGTACTTC. Residues: CASRGLAVQETQYF.

This clonotype was counted ten times or more. The CDR3 loop is CASSLNSGQIYGYTF. The CDR3 DNA reads TGTGCCAGCAGTTTAAATTCGGGACAGATCTATGGCTACACCTTC. The chain combines TRBV28 with TRBJ1-2; TRBD1 aligns across 7 bases. V gave up 2 bases and J gave up 4 bases; unmatched junction bases: 7. Looked up from germline, CDR1 is MDHEN and CDR2 is SYDVKM. This CDR3 comprises 15 residues.

This clonotype has at least ten counts. This chain joins TRBV20-1 and TRBJ1-6, with a possible D match to TRBD1 (6 bases). Germline-derived CDR1 and CDR2 are DFQATT and SNEGSKA (reference sequence). V dropped 3 bases and J dropped 7 bases, with 13 bases sitting between them. The CDR3 contains 14 residues. The CDR3 region has the DNA TGCAGTGCTAGTTTGGACAGTAGGAATTCACCCCTCCACTTT. This sequence encodes CSASLDSRNSPLHF.

This clonotype was detected many times. The chain couples TRBV28 to TRBJ1-5, with 9 bases aligning to TRBD1. The CDR3 length is 16 residues. Germline trimming cut 6 bases from V and 4 bases from J; bases unmatched to any gene: 10. The V gene's germline CDR1 is MDHEN and CDR2 SYDVKM. CDR3 amino acids: CASRPTTGGSNQPQHF. CDR3 nucleotide sequence: TGTGCCAGCAGACCGACGACAGGGGGAAGTAATCAGCCCCAGCATTTT.

This clonotype has ten or more counts. V usage is TRBV6-1 and J usage is TRBJ2-7; 7 bases align to TRBD1. Germline assignment: CDR1 MNHNS and CDR2 SASEGT. This CDR3 region has 16 residues. V lost 5 bases and J lost 2; bases outside the gene matches: 12. CDR3 protein: CASSNARQGDPYEQYF. CDR3 bases: TGTGCCAGCAGTAACGCAAGACAGGGAGATCCCTACGAGCAGTACTTC.

This clonotype was seen ten or more times. V usage is TRBV12-3 or TRBV12-4 and J usage is TRBJ2-5; 14 bases align to TRBD2. Unmatched junction bases numbered 5, after V lost 1 base and J lost 4 bases. This CDR3 has 17 amino acids. The CDR3 DNA is TGTGCCAGCAGTTTAGGACTAGCGGGAGGGCCCGGAGAGACCCAGTACTTC. Amino acid sequence: CASSLGLAGGPGETQYF.

This clonotype was found many times. The J gene is TRBJ2-2, the V gene TRBV19; D remains ambiguous. This CDR3 has 17 residues. CDR1 LNHDA and CDR2 SQIVND come from the germline V gene (reference sequence). Between the trimmed V and J ends, which lost 2 bases and 6 bases, there was a span of 19 bases. CDR3 sequence: CASSIRPPSWGSGELFF. CDR3 in DNA: TGTGCCAGTAGTATACGACCTCCTTCCTGGGGTTCCGGGGAGCTGTTTTTT.

This clonotype was counted at least ten times. This rearrangement joins TRBV3-1 to TRBJ2-7, with no clear D. The germline V gene encodes CDR1 LGHDT and CDR2 YNNKEL (reference sequence). The CDR3 is made up of 12 amino acids. V lost 3 bases to trimming and J lost 5 bases, with 8 bases between them. The CDR3 sequence: CASSHTSHEQYF. DNA of the CDR3: TGTGCCAGCAGCCACACATCTCACGAGCAGTACTTC.

Only a few counts were recorded for this clonotype. The V gene is TRBV28, the J gene TRBJ2-1; D is ambiguous. There are 17 residues in the CDR3. The V gene lost 10 bases and the J gene lost 3 bases, with 25 bases spanning the gap. The germline CDR1 and CDR2 sequences are MDHEN and SYDVKM. CDR3 DNA: TGTGCCACCGAGCCCTATGACGGACGAGAAGGCTACAATGAGCAGTTCTTC. Translation gives CATEPYDGREGYNEQFF.

The genes are TRBV12-3 or TRBV12-4 and TRBJ2-5, with TRBD2 matching 13 bases. With V trimmed by 7 bases and J by 3 bases, 8 bases remained unmatched. The CDR3 has 16 amino acids. CDR3 loop: CASTTRGLAGKETQYF. The CDR3 DNA reads TGTGCCAGCACCACAAGGGGACTAGCGGGAAAAGAGACCCAGTACTTC.

This clonotype was counted ten times or more. This chain joins TRBV7-2 and TRBJ2-5; 9 positions match TRBD1. CDR3 size: 16 residues. Germline CDR1 SGHTA, CDR2 FQGNSA. Losses at the gene ends were 5 bases for V and 1 base for J; bases not matched to a gene: 8. CDR3 region: CASSATGTGTQETQYF. CDR3 coding DNA: TGTGCCAGCAGCGCAACCGGGACAGGGACCCAAGAGACCCAGTACTTC.

The J gene is TRBJ1-1, the V gene TRBV6-5; D is undetermined. This CDR3 contains 13 residues. Germline CDR1 is MNHEY and CDR2 is SVGAGI. V gave up 2 bases and J gave up 3 bases, with 7 bases separating them. CDR3 DNA: TGTGCCAGCAGTTACCCCTTGCACACTGAAGCTTTCTTT. Encoded protein: CASSYPLHTEAFF.

The chain recombines TRBV7-2 with TRBJ2-7; 14 bases match TRBD2. The CDR3 is 15 residues long. Trimming at V came to 5 bases and at J to 5 bases, leaving 5 bases not matched to a gene. Germline CDR1 and CDR2: SGHTA and FQGNSA. Here the CDR3 DNA reads TGTGCCAGCAGCACGGGACTAGCGGGAGCCAACGAGCAGTACTTC. Protein product: CASSTGLAGANEQYF.